This T cell receptor (beta chain) stems from a study of Tregs in tolerant kidney transplant recipients. The study, taken as a whole, reports: In tolerant patients, donor-specific Tregs outgrew total Tregs, suggesting antigen-driven expansion.

CD4+CD25+CD127- Tregs, CD4+CD25- non-Tregs, CD4 and CD8 cells were sorted. Details on this clone: Its target is unknown.

The repertoire was sequenced with immunoSEQ multiplex PCR; TCRdb's copy has only in-frame clones and lacks some. The repertoire has some 62,000 clones, about 98% of them found once; the top ten carry 0.34%. The clonotype originates from a human donor who received a combined kidney and bone marrow transplant. The sample consisted of Tregs from blood, taken before the transplant.

CDR3 in amino acids: CASSQSGGGKAFF. The CDR3 region has the DNA TGTGCCAGCAGCCAATCGGGAGGGGGGAAAGCTTTCTTT. This chain uses TRBV14 with TRBJ1-1; the D gene is possibly TRBD1 (6 bases). Germline values: CDR1 SGHDN, CDR2 FVKESK. V was clipped by 2 bases and J by 9 bases, with 13 bases between them. The CDR3 contains 13 residues. The whole variable domain, filled in from reference TRBV14 and TRBJ1-1, reads EAGVTQFPSHSVIEKGQTVTLRCDPISGHDNLYWYRRVMGKEIKFLLHFVKESKQDESGMPNNRFLAERTGGTYSTLKVQPAELEDSGVYFCASSQSGGGKAFFGQGTRLTVV.